The clone carrying this T cell receptor beta chain was seen a handful of times. These data come from a study of T cells after somatic rescue of genetic block. V lost 7 bases and J 5 bases, leaving 9 bases between the germline ends. The germline CDR1 and CDR2 sequences are GTSNPN and SVGIG (reference sequence). The CDR3 contains 12 residues. Here immunoSEQ multiplex PCR was the method, and the copy in TCRdb shows in-frame clones only, minus some. The sample lists 110,000 or so clones, about 90% occurring once. The chain is built from TRBV30 and TRBJ1-6; no clear D. This TCR derives from a woman aged 18-30 years. The sample was peripheral blood mononuclear cells (PBMCs). The CDR3 nucleotides are TGTGCCTCCGGACGGGATAATTCACCCCTCCACTTT. This codes for CASGRDNSPLHF.